This TCR beta chain was captured in a study of cytomegalovirus exposure and HLA in healthy donors. With respect to this clone: Its antigen is unknown.

Study results and caveats: Researchers reported in a later analysis that common viral pathogens appeared linked to several top clusters.

The ends were cut back, 3 bases at V and 6 bases at J, with 14 bases in the middle. The CDR3 totals 14 residues. CDR1 SNHLY and CDR2 FYNNEI come from the germline V gene. The primer mix had 60 Vbeta and 13 Jbeta primers. TCRdb's table, derived via immunoSEQ multiplex PCR, lists solely in-frame clones and lacks some. This table holds approximately 210,000 clones. The sequence came from a woman aged 25 to 39 in good health and CMV-seropositive. Sequenced input: PBMCs. The chain recombines TRBV2 with TRBJ1-1; D not certain. As DNA, the CDR3 is TGTGCCAGCAGTGACCGGAGTCCCTTCGCTGAAGCTTTCTTT. Its protein is CASSDRSPFAEAFF.